A single sample gave rise to the 28 T cell receptor beta chains below, sequenced in a study of T cells in Graves' hyperthyroidism and ophthalmopathy. There were TCR beta CDR3 regions amplified from RNA transcripts. Carried out on the TCR CDR3, a first-round RT-PCR used the HTBI primer set. Via MiXCR, TCRdb re-called the multiplex PCR reads, giving one row per CDR3 protein. Here the sample spans over 500,000 distinct CDR3 sequences, 14% being singletons. Sequenced: blood. These receptors were collected from a middle-aged woman with Graves' hyperthyroidism.

The chain is built from TRBV24-1 and TRBJ2-5, with D perhaps TRBD1 (5 bases). Per the germline V gene, CDR1 is KGHDR and CDR2 is SFDVKD. Trimming shortened V by 9 bases and J by 2 bases, and 12 bases separated the two germline ends. The CDR3 has 13 amino acids. Here the CDR3 DNA reads TGTGCCACCTCACGCAGGGAACAAGAGACCCAGTACTTC. Translated, it gives CATSRREQETQYF.

There are many counts of this clonotype. This chain uses TRBV12-3 or TRBV12-4 with TRBJ2-5; TRBD2 is a possible D gene (6 bases). Trimming took 4 bases from V and 3 from J, leaving 12 bases between them. The CDR3 runs to 14 residues. In DNA, the CDR3 is TGTGCCAGCAGTTCCTCTCAGCGGGAAGAGACCCAGTACTTC. Its protein is CASSSSQREETQYF.

This clonotype appeared many times. The chain uses TRBV28 and TRBJ2-5; TRBD2 matches at 12 bases. The CDR3 is 14 amino acids. J gave up 5 bases and V 6 bases, and 4 bases lay outside the gene matches. CDR1 is MDHEN, CDR2 SYDVKM, per germline. CDR3 in amino acids: CASSRLAGAETQYF. The CDR3 DNA is TGTGCCAGCAGCCGACTAGCGGGAGCGGAGACCCAGTACTTC. Full variable domain (missing parts from reference TRBV28 and TRBJ2-5): DVKVTQSSRYLVKRTGEKVFLECVQDMDHENMFWYRQDPGLGLRLIYFSYDVKMKEKGDIPEGYSVSREKKERFSLILESASTNQTSMYLCASSRLAGAETQYFGPGTRLLVL.

This clonotype was counted at least ten times. The chain links TRBV7-2 to TRBJ2-7; perhaps TRBD1 as D (6 bases). V was trimmed by 5 bases and J by 2 bases, leaving 16 bases between them. This CDR3 contains 15 residues. The germline V gene has CDR1 SGHTA and CDR2 FQGNSA. The CDR3 region is CASSTRTELPYEQYF. Written as DNA, the CDR3 is TGTGCCAGCAGCACCAGGACAGAGTTACCCTACGAGCAGTACTTC. Looking up the rest from reference TRBV7-2 and TRBJ2-7 gives the full variable domain: GAGVSQSPSNKVTEKGKDVELRCDPISGHTALYWYRQSLGQGLEFLIYFQGNSAPDKSGLPSDRFSAERTGGSVSTLTIQRTQQEDSAVYLCASSTRTELPYEQYFGPGTRLTVT.

This rearrangement joins TRBV20-1 to TRBJ2-5, with D perhaps TRBD1 or TRBD2 (6 bases each). The CDR3 runs to 13 residues. Germline lookup yields CDR1 DFQATT and CDR2 SNEGSKA (reference sequence). Trimming left V 0 bases short and J 7 bases short, with 12 bases between. This CDR3 reads CSARESGAGTQYF. In nucleotides, the CDR3 is TGCAGTGCTAGAGAGTCGGGGGCCGGGACCCAGTACTTC.

This chain links TRBV18 with TRBJ2-3; perhaps TRBD2 as D (5 bases). V lost 3 bases to trimming and J lost 3 bases, with 10 bases between them. This CDR3 comprises 14 residues. From germline, CDR1 is KGHSH and CDR2 LQKENI. CDR3 nucleotide sequence: TGTGCCAGCTCACCGCCAGCGGCTACAGATACGCAGTATTTT. Amino acid sequence: CASSPPAATDTQYF.

This chain connects TRBV12-3 or TRBV12-4 to TRBJ2-1, with TRBD1 matching 9 bases. Unmatched junction bases numbered 10, after V lost 5 bases and J lost 8 bases. CDR3 length: 15 residues. The CDR3 reads CASSTGTGTGYEQFF. In DNA form, the CDR3 reads TGTGCCAGCAGTACCGGGACAGGGACCGGCTATGAGCAGTTCTTC.

This clonotype was seen a few times. The chain recombines TRBV20-1 with TRBJ2-5; D uncertain. Trimming cost V 8 bases and J 5 bases, with 6 bases left between them. Germline assignment: CDR1 DFQATT and CDR2 SNEGSKA (reference sequence). The CDR3 length is 9 residues. This CDR3 is CSPKETQYF. In nucleotides, the CDR3 is TGCAGTCCTAAGGAGACCCAGTACTTC.

Note on this clonotype: This clone may be a read error of a much larger clone one base away. The rearrangement links TRBV11-2 to TRBJ2-5, with TRBD2 identical over 16 bases. The germline CDR1 and CDR2 sequences are SGHAT and FQNNGV. The CDR3 runs to 17 residues. The CDR3 DNA is TGTTCCAGCAGCTTAGTTGGGACTAGCGGGAGGGGGGAGACCCAGTACTTC. This codes for CSSSLVGTSGRGETQYF.

This clonotype came up a few times. CDR3 coding DNA: TGTGCCACCAGCAGAGCCCAGAACACAGATACGCAGTATTTT. Protein: CATSRAQNTDTQYF. The genes are TRBV15 and TRBJ2-3, with D unclear. Germline V CDR1 and CDR2: LNHNV, YYDKDF (reference sequence). This CDR3 comprises 14 residues. V lost 1 base, J lost 2 bases, and 7 bases lay in between. Based on the CDR3 plus reference TRBV15 and TRBJ2-3, the full variable domain is DAMVIQNPRYQVTQFGKPVTLSCSQTLNHNVMYWYQQKSSQAPKLLFHYYDKDFNNEADTPDNFQSRRPNTSFCFLDIRSPGLGDTAMYLCATSRAQNTDTQYFGPGTRLTVL.

The V gene is TRBV20-1, the J gene TRBJ1-6, with 7 bases identical to TRBD1. With V trimmed by 5 bases and J by 7 bases, 14 bases remained unmatched. Germline assignment: CDR1 DFQATT and CDR2 SNEGSKA (reference sequence). The CDR3 consists of 16 residues. The CDR3 reads CSALFQTGFRNSPLHF. The CDR3 DNA reads as TGCAGTGCTTTATTTCAGACAGGGTTCCGCAATTCACCCCTCCACTTT.

CDR3 loop: CASSQDGLAGVSTDTQYF. Here the CDR3 DNA reads TGCGCCAGCAGCCAAGATGGGCTAGCGGGAGTTAGCACAGATACGCAGTATTTT. The chain is built from TRBV4-1 and TRBJ2-3; 10 bases line up with TRBD2. The length of the CDR3 is 18 residues. With 0 bases clipped from V and 0 bases from J, the junction kept 6 bases outside the gene matches. Germline CDR1 is MGHRA and CDR2 is YSYEKL.

This clonotype appeared many times. The CDR3 sequence is CASRRTGELFF. The DNA of the CDR3 is TGTGCCTCGAGGCGGACCGGGGAGCTGTTTTTT. The V call is TRBV27, the J call TRBJ2-2; no definite D call. V shed 11 bases and J shed 5 bases, with 9 bases lying between them. The CDR3 has 11 amino acids. The germline V gene has CDR1 MNHEY and CDR2 SMNVEV (reference sequence).

This clonotype was counted at least ten times. The chain combines TRBV11-2 with TRBJ2-1; a weak D match, TRBD2 (6 bases). V lost 4 bases, J lost 6 bases, and 10 bases lay in between. Per the germline V gene, CDR1 is SGHAT and CDR2 is FQNNGV. This CDR3 contains 13 residues. CDR3 nucleotides: TGTGCCAGCAGCTCCTTCGGGAGCAATGAGCAGTTCTTC. It is translated as CASSSFGSNEQFF.

This clonotype was detected many times. The gene calls are TRBV20-1 and TRBJ1-2; TRBD1 might be the D (6 bases). Germline V gene sequence: CDR1 DFQATT, CDR2 SNEGSKA (reference sequence). The CDR3 is 13 residues long. V was trimmed by 6 bases and J by 2 bases, leaving 13 bases between them. In DNA form, the CDR3 reads TGCAGTGCAAACCCAAGGGGGAACTATGGCTACACCTTC. Its translation is CSANPRGNYGYTF.

The chain carries TRBV20-1 and TRBJ1-4; 7 nucleotides agree with TRBD1. The CDR3 is 12 residues long. Germline trimming cut 3 bases from V and 8 bases from J; bases unmatched to any gene: 3. Germline CDR1 is DFQATT and CDR2 is SNEGSKA (reference sequence). The CDR3 DNA reads as TGCAGTGCTAGGGTACAGGGGGAAAAACTGTTTTTT. It encodes CSARVQGEKLFF.

Ten or more counts support this clonotype. Mismatch with germline at one junction end may stem from a read error. The CDR3 spells CANSQIPETQYF. In nucleotides, the CDR3 is TGTGCCAACAGCCAGATCCCAGAGACCCAGTACTTC. The chain is built from TRBV7-2 and TRBJ2-5, with no clear D. The CDR3 contains 12 residues. From germline, CDR1 is SGHTA and CDR2 FQGNSA.

This chain uses TRBV19 with TRBJ2-3; 7 nucleotides agree with TRBD1. V shed 4 bases, J shed 5 bases, and the junction held 9 bases outside the gene matches. This CDR3 region has 15 residues. Germline loops: CDR1 LNHDA, CDR2 SQIVND (reference sequence). The chain's CDR3 is CASSKRQGRIDTQYF. For the CDR3, the DNA is TGTGCCAGTAGTAAAAGACAGGGCCGGATAGATACGCAGTATTTT.

This clonotype was counted only a few times. A junction end diverges from the germline sequence, so it may reflect a read error. The chain has TRBV20-1 and TRBJ1-5, with D possibly matching TRBD1 (5 bases). CDR3 size: 14 residues. Germline lookup yields CDR1 DFQATT and CDR2 SNEGSKA (reference sequence). In nucleotides, the CDR3 is TGCGGTGCTACCCGGGACGTAAGCTATCAGCCCCAGCATTTT. Protein: CGATRDVSYQPQHF.

For this clonotype: A much larger clone lies a single base off, so this may be a read error. The gene calls are TRBV2 and TRBJ2-3; the match to TRBD1 covers 10 bases. Germline loops: CDR1 SNHLY, CDR2 FYNNEI. The V gene end was trimmed by 6 bases and the J gene end by 2 bases; junction bases not matched to a gene: 5. This CDR3 is 15 amino acids long. The CDR3 DNA sequence: TGTGCCAGCAGATCCGGGACAGGGGTCACAGATACGCAGTATTTT. Its protein product is CASRSGTGVTDTQYF.

The sample holds many counts of this clonotype. The V gene is TRBV29-1, the J gene TRBJ2-5; D perhaps matches TRBD2 (6 bases). Germline V gene lookup returns CDR1 SQVTM and CDR2 ANQGSEA. V was trimmed by 6 bases and J by 1 base, leaving 15 bases between them. The CDR3 loop spans 14 amino acids. The CDR3 sequence: CSVDSSVIQETQYF. CDR3 bases: TGCAGCGTCGACTCTAGCGTGATCCAAGAGACCCAGTACTTC. Using reference TRBV29-1 and TRBJ2-5 for the parts outside the CDR3, the full variable domain is SAVISQKPSRDICQRGTSLTIQCQVDSQVTMMFWYRQQPGQSLTLIATANQGSEATYESGFVIDKFPISRPNLTFSTLTVSNMSPEDSSIYLCSVDSSVIQETQYFGPGTRLLVL.

This clonotype was recorded many times. V gene TRBV7-9 combines with J gene TRBJ2-3; TRBD2 aligns across 9 bases. V lost 6 bases to trimming and J lost 0 bases; unmatched junction nucleotides: 10. CDR3 size: 17 residues. Germline V gene sequence: CDR1 SEHNR, CDR2 FQNEAQ (reference sequence). CDR3 protein: CASRPNPTSGSTDTQYF. The CDR3, as DNA: TGTGCCAGCAGGCCCAACCCGACTAGCGGTAGCACAGATACGCAGTATTTT.

This sequence joins TRBV5-4 and TRBJ2-5; 7 nucleotides agree with TRBD1. V was clipped by 2 bases and J by 7 bases; unmatched bases: 5. The length of the CDR3 is 13 residues. Germline V CDR1 and CDR2: SGHNT, YYREEE (reference sequence). DNA of the CDR3: TGTGCCAGCAGCTTCGGGACAGATGGGACCCAGTACTTC. As protein: CASSFGTDGTQYF.

This clonotype showed up many times. V gene TRBV11-1 combines with J gene TRBJ2-2; 8 bases fit TRBD2. The germline CDR1 and CDR2 sequences are SGHAT and FQDESV (reference sequence). The CDR3 runs to 13 residues. The J segment lost 9 bases and the V segment lost 6 bases, leaving 6 bases of the junction unmatched. In nucleotides, the CDR3 is TGTGCCAGCAGTACAGCGGGAGAACGGGAGCTGTTTTTT. Protein product: CASSTAGERELFF.

This clonotype was picked up a small number of times. The chain combines TRBV9 with TRBJ2-7; tentatively, D is TRBD1 or TRBD2 (5 bases each). This CDR3 comprises 11 residues. V dropped 7 bases and J dropped 3 bases, with 8 bases sitting between them. Germline CDR1 SGDLS, CDR2 YYNGEE. CDR3 DNA sequence: TGTGCCAGCGGGACCGACTACGAGCAGTACTTC. It encodes CASGTDYEQYF. Full variable domain (rest looked up from reference TRBV9 and TRBJ2-7): DSGVTQTPKHLITATGQRVTLRCSPRSGDLSVYWYQQSLDQGLQFLIQYYNGEERAKGNILERFSAQQFPDLHSELNLSSLELGDSALYFCASGTDYEQYFGPGTRLTVT.

The chain carries TRBV30 and TRBJ2-7; 8 nucleotides agree with TRBD1. This CDR3 has 15 residues. V was pared by 0 bases and J by 4 bases, with 8 bases of the junction left unmatched. The germline gives CDR1 GTSNPN, CDR2 SVGIG (reference sequence). The CDR3 sequence: CAWSVGRGQGYEQYF. The CDR3 DNA reads as TGTGCCTGGAGTGTGGGCAGGGGGCAGGGGTACGAGCAGTACTTC.

This clonotype was observed many times. This chain links TRBV11-2 with TRBJ2-3, with D tentatively TRBD2 (6 bases). CDR3 length: 15 amino acids. The germline V gene encodes CDR1 SGHAT and CDR2 FQNNGV. V was clipped by 7 bases and J by 0 bases, with 14 bases between them. CDR3 DNA sequence: TGTGCCAGCACCCACGGGACTTCTAGCACAGATACGCAGTATTTT. Encoded protein: CASTHGTSSTDTQYF.

To note about this clonotype: This clone may be a read error of a much larger clone one base away. This chain uses TRBV2 with TRBJ2-5, with 8 bases fitting TRBD2. The CDR3 runs to 13 residues. Per the germline V gene, CDR1 is SNHLY and CDR2 is FYNNEI. In nucleotides, the CDR3 is TGTGCCAGCAGTGCCGGGGGGGGGGAGACCCAGTGCTTC. It yields the protein CASSAGGGETQCF.